These T cell receptor beta chains were read from a single sample in a study of CD8+ T cells in alopecia areata. Repertoires were generated with immunoSEQ multiplex PCR, while TCRdb's copy carries only in-frame clones and drops some. The sample lists roughly 120,000 clones, 56% occurring once. Sequencing used CD4+ T cells sorted from blood, obtained at week 24, from a patient treated with tofacitinib. All receptors derive from a human donor with alopecia areata. Both conserved end residues are part of each CDR3. The D gene is left open where the match is weak.

13 | TRBJ1-2 | TRBV29-1 | . | CSVDRDTNYGYTF
14 | TRBJ2-5 | TRBV5-1 | . | CASSFGAEGETQYF
16 | TRBJ1-5 | TRBV7-2 | . | CASSAQGRASNQPQHF
11 | TRBJ2-5 | TRBV25-1 | . | CASSDAETQYF
11 | TRBJ1-2 | TRBV20-1 | . | CSASLGKGYTF
13 | TRBJ2-7 | TRBV5-6 | . | CASSLFTLSGEYF
12 | TRBJ1-6 | TRBV7-9 | . | CASSRGGSPLHF
14 | TRBJ2-7 | TRBV18 | TRBD1 | CASSPNRGSYEQYF
17 | TRBJ1-2 | TRBV4-1 | . | CASSQDPAGDLSNGYTF
15 | TRBJ1-6 | TRBV18 | . | CASSPGLNRGSPLHF
12 | TRBJ1-6 | TRBV28 | . | CASRFRNSPLHF
14 | TRBJ2-5 | TRBV7-9 | TRBD2 | CASSLGLAVETQYF
15 | TRBJ1-6 | TRBV30 | . | CAWSDDLAGNSPLHF
10 | TRBJ2-5 | TRBV29-1 | . | CSVSQETQYF
13 | TRBJ1-2 | TRBV11-1 | . | CASSLRREYGYTF
14 | TRBJ1-2 | TRBV5-4 | TRBD1 | CASSRDRENYGYTF
16 | TRBJ1-1 | TRBV5-6 | TRBD1 | CASSWGTGGAGTEAFF
17 | TRBJ2-6 | TRBV29-1 | TRBD1 | CSVSGTEFFSGANVLTF
15 | TRBJ2-5 | TRBV5-6 | . | CASSLRQGRQETQYF
13 | TRBJ1-1 | TRBV7-2 | . | CASSLAQNTEAFF
15 | TRBJ1-4 | TRBV4-2 | TRBD1 | CASSQEWTGARKLFF
13 | TRBJ1-5 | TRBV5-6 | . | CASSLQSNQPQHF
13 | TRBJ1-2 | TRBV6-6 | . | CASSPGQGFGYTF
12 | TRBJ2-3 | TRBV5-1 | . | CASSLETDTQYF
12 | TRBJ1-2 | TRBV5-1 | . | CASSSYLGGYTF
13 | TRBJ2-5 | TRBV7-2 | . | CASRSGSQETQYF
15 | TRBJ2-2 | TRBV7-8 | TRBD1 | CASSGQGLSTGELFF
16 | TRBJ1-3 | TRBV9 | . | CASSAEGGLYGNTIYF
14 | TRBJ2-7 | TRBV23-1 | . | CASSQFHRDHEQYF
10 | TRBJ2-3 | TRBV20-1 | . | CSASTDTQYF
12 | TRBJ1-2 | TRBV7-9 | . | CASSYLGGGYTF
15 | TRBJ2-3 | TRBV9 | . | CASSTKGQPTDTQYF
14 | TRBJ1-2 | TRBV25-1 | . | CASSEGGRSYGYTF
14 | TRBJ2-3 | TRBV14 | . | CASSQRQNTDTQYF
13 | TRBJ1-1 | TRBV2 | . | CASSRNSNTEAFF
13 | TRBJ1-1 | TRBV18 | . | CASSPSTGGEAFF
15 | TRBJ2-7 | TRBV4-2 | TRBD1 | CASTTGTGGLYEQYF
16 | TRBJ2-2 | TRBV5-6 | TRBD2 | CASSLLAGGPTGELFF